Below, 30 T cell receptor beta chains from the same sample are listed, as sequenced in a study of sequential checkpoint blockade in melanoma (dated by TCRdb to about 2019). The treatment or condition label on this specimen signifies: randomized to nivolumab then ipilimumab (arm A) or the reverse (arm B). Library creation used the immunoSEQ multiplex PCR assay. TCRdb holds this immuneACCESS table with in-frame rearrangements only. Some clones are missing; in checked studies, unresolved V genes explain under half, and the rest has no known cause. Across this sample there are 9,000 to 13,000 clones, with roughly 50% seen only once. The ten most abundant clones make up more than 15% of the sample. Sample: CD8+ T cells sorted from blood (inferred from file names), taken from a patient given nivolumab and ipilimumab in sequence. The source is a human donor with melanoma.

Details on this clone: Just one base apart from a much larger clone, this may be a read error. The chain employs TRBV4-2 and TRBJ2-7; the match to TRBD1 covers 7 bases. J was trimmed by 0 bases and V by 0 bases; bases with no gene match: 5. Germline-derived CDR1 and CDR2 are LGHNA and YNFKEQ. There are 16 residues in the CDR3. CDR3 sequence: CASSQDTGQSSYEQYF. The CDR3 DNA is TGTGCCAGCAGCCAAGATACGGGACAGAGCTCCTACGAGCAGTACTTC.

The chain links TRBV27 to TRBJ1-1; possible D gene TRBD1, 6 bases. The ends were cut back, 3 bases at V and 2 bases at J, with 7 bases in the middle. The germline gives CDR1 MNHEY, CDR2 SMNVEV (reference sequence). There are 13 residues in the CDR3. CDR3 coding DNA: TGTGCCAGCAGTTTCAGGGGTAACACTGAAGCTTTCTTT. Its protein is CASSFRGNTEAFF.

V gene TRBV7-6 combines with J gene TRBJ2-7; 9 bases line up with TRBD1. The length of the CDR3 is 15 residues. With V trimmed by 6 bases and J by 4 bases, 10 bases remained unmatched. CDR1 is SGHVS and CDR2 is FNYEAQ in the germline V gene. The CDR3 spells CASSFGTGLTYEQYF. As DNA, the CDR3 is TGTGCCAGCAGTTTCGGGACAGGGCTAACTTACGAGCAGTACTTC.

V and J are TRBV11-3 and TRBJ2-2; perhaps TRBD1 as D (6 bases). The CDR3 is 15 amino acids. The germline V and J ends were trimmed by 4 bases and 6 bases, with 15 bases remaining between them. CDR1 is SGHNT and CDR2 is YENEEA in the germline V gene. CDR3 residues: CASSSPRDISGELFF. The CDR3 nucleotides read TGTGCCAGCAGCTCACCCCGGGACATTTCCGGGGAGCTGTTTTTT.

The chain joins TRBV7-6 to TRBJ1-1; D is undetermined. Germline V gene lookup returns CDR1 SGHVS and CDR2 FNYEAQ. V was pared by 5 bases and J by 4 bases, with 14 bases between. The CDR3 totals 14 residues. CDR3 DNA sequence: TGTGCCAGCAGCCATCCAGTAGGGAGCACTGAAGCTTTCTTT. It codes for CASSHPVGSTEAFF.

This chain connects TRBV5-4 to TRBJ1-6; a weak D match, TRBD1 (5 bases). The CDR3 sequence is 17 residues long. CDR1 SGHNT and CDR2 YYREEE come from the germline V gene (reference sequence). Trimming took off 3 bases at V and 7 bases at J, with 20 bases between the two ends. The CDR3 bases are TGTGCCAGCAGCTCGGGGAACTCACTGGGGGGGAATTCACCCCTCCACTTT. Translated, it gives CASSSGNSLGGNSPLHF.

The CDR3 DNA is TGTGCCAGCAGCCCATTGGGGGGAGGCTACGAGCAGTACTTC. Protein sequence: CASSPLGGGYEQYF. This chain links TRBV27 with TRBJ2-7; D might be TRBD2 (6 bases). V was trimmed by 6 bases and J by 3 bases, leaving 15 bases between them. CDR3 length: 14 residues. Germline values: CDR1 MNHEY, CDR2 SMNVEV (reference sequence).

This chain connects TRBV4-3 to TRBJ1-1; TRBD1 matches 8 bases. J was trimmed by 6 bases and V by 0 bases; bases with no gene match: 3. Germline CDR1 is LGHNA and CDR2 is YSLEER. CDR3 size: 14 residues. CDR3 protein: CASSQEETGAEAFF. The CDR3 DNA is TGCGCCAGCAGCCAAGAGGAGACAGGGGCTGAAGCTTTCTTT.

V and J are TRBV7-8 and TRBJ2-1; 8 bases are a match to TRBD2. The J segment lost 7 bases and the V segment lost 0 bases, leaving 2 bases of the junction unmatched. Germline CDR1 reads SGHVS; CDR2 reads FQNEAQ. This CDR3 spans 14 amino acids. CDR3 in DNA: TGTGCCAGCAGCTTAGCCCCGGGGGGGAATGAGCAGTTCTTC. Protein product: CASSLAPGGNEQFF.

The chain carries TRBV6-7 and TRBJ1-2, with D hard to call. TRBV6-7 is designated an ORF whose function remains uncertain. V was cut by 0 bases and J by 0 bases, with 11 bases left in between. This CDR3 has 16 amino acids. This CDR3 reads CASSYSRWSTNYGYTF. The CDR3 coding sequence is TGTGCCAGCAGTTACTCGCGTTGGTCAACTAACTATGGCTACACCTTC.

The gene calls are TRBV7-8 and TRBJ1-2; D is perhaps TRBD1 (6 bases). V lost 6 bases and J lost 8, with 16 bases in between. The CDR3 covers 13 residues. CDR1 is SGHVS, CDR2 FQNEAQ, per germline. The CDR3 sequence is CASRPPQGQGYTF. CDR3 sequence (DNA): TGTGCCAGCAGACCCCCCCAGGGGCAAGGCTACACCTTC.

This clone occurred a few times. The chain combines TRBV19 with TRBJ1-1, with 7 bases lining up with TRBD1. Germline-derived CDR1 and CDR2 are LNHDA and SQIVND (reference sequence). There are 13 residues in the CDR3. J was trimmed by 4 bases and V by 4 bases; bases with no gene match: 3. The CDR3 bases are TGTGCCAGTAGTACCCGGACAGGCACTGAAGCTTTCTTT. Residues: CASSTRTGTEAFF.

V gene TRBV5-1 combines with J gene TRBJ2-1; tentative D call: TRBD1 (6 bases). Trimming took off 4 bases at V and 12 bases at J, with 26 bases between the two ends. Germline V gives CDR1 SGHRS, CDR2 YFSETQ. The CDR3 spans 16 residues. The CDR3 spells CASSPGETTTRGGQFF. As DNA, the CDR3 is TGCGCCAGCAGCCCAGGGGAAACTACCACTCGAGGGGGGCAGTTCTTC. The full variable domain, its missing parts supplied by reference TRBV5-1 and TRBJ2-1, is KAGVTQTPRYLIKTRGQQVTLSCSPISGHRSVSWYQQTPGQGLQFLFEYFSETQRNKGNFPGRFSGRQFSNSRSEMNVSTLELGDSALYLCASSPGETTTRGGQFFGPGTRLTVL.

This clone has only a few counts. An end of the junction does not agree with germline; a read error may underlie this. This sequence joins TRBV6-4 and TRBJ2-7; 10 bases align to TRBD2. The CDR3 is made up of 15 amino acids. In germline, CDR1 is MRHNA, CDR2 SNTAGT. The CDR3 reads CASSYSSGRYDEQYF. Written as DNA, the CDR3 is TGTGCCAGCAGTTACTCTAGCGGGAGATACGACGAGCAGTACTTC.

The J gene is TRBJ2-3, the V gene TRBV5-1, with a tentative D call TRBD1 (6 bases). This CDR3 is 15 amino acids long. V was cut by 5 bases and J by 4 bases, with 17 bases left in between. The V gene's germline CDR1 is SGHRS and CDR2 YFSETQ. CDR3 amino acids: CASSLQGPEPDTQYF. The CDR3 coding sequence is TGCGCCAGCAGTCTCCAGGGGCCGGAACCAGATACGCAGTATTTT.

Within the sample, this clone is large. The genes are TRBV7-9 and TRBJ2-7; TRBD2 agrees at 10 bases. CDR1 SEHNR and CDR2 FQNEAQ come from the germline V gene (reference sequence). Germline trimming cut 4 bases from V and 2 bases from J; bases unmatched to any gene: 5. The CDR3 sequence is 15 residues long. The CDR3: CASSSTSGKAYEQYF. The CDR3 region has the DNA TGTGCCAGCAGCTCCACTAGCGGGAAGGCCTACGAGCAGTACTTC.

This clone was picked up a small number of times. The chain has TRBV6-5 and TRBJ1-5; no firm D call. V was pared by 5 bases and J by 1 base, with 12 bases between. The length of the CDR3 is 15 residues. CDR1 is MNHEY, CDR2 SVGAGI, per germline. The CDR3 spells CASSTDPWSNQPQHF. DNA for the CDR3: TGTGCCAGCAGTACAGACCCGTGGAGCAATCAGCCCCAGCATTTT.

As for this clone: The germline gene is not matched at one end of the junction; a read error may be the cause. The V and J genes are TRBV6-1 and TRBJ1-3; D gene ambiguous. The CDR3 loop spans 15 amino acids. CDR1 is MNHNS and CDR2 is SASEGT in the germline V gene. The CDR3 coding sequence is TGTGCCAGCAGTGTGATGGCAGAGTCTGGAGACACCATATATTTT. Amino acids: CASSVMAESGDTIYF.

This clone is labeled medium-sized. V and J are TRBV14 and TRBJ2-1, with D maybe TRBD2 (6 bases). Trimming pared 6 bases from V and 4 bases from J, leaving 13 bases between. The CDR3 runs 14 residues. Per germline, CDR1 SGHDN and CDR2 FVKESK. Here the CDR3 DNA reads TGTGCCAGCAGGGGACTGGCGGGTTACAATGAGCAGTTCTTC. Translation: CASRGLAGYNEQFF.

This chain uses TRBV5-6 with TRBJ2-5; the match to TRBD1 covers 7 bases. The J call could be wrong; TRBJ2-7 is a better fit for the DNA end. The length of the CDR3 is 14 residues. CDR1 and CDR2 (germline): SGHDT, YYEEEE. DNA for the CDR3: TGTGCCAGCAGCCATCCGGGACAGACTTACGAGCAGTACTTC. Amino acid sequence: CASSHPGQTYEQYF.

CDR3 protein: CAISEGQGLRNEQYF. The CDR3 nucleotides are TGTGCCATCAGTGAGGGACAGGGCCTAAGGAACGAGCAGTACTTC. The chain couples TRBV10-3 to TRBJ2-7, with 8 bases that match TRBD1. Germline V gives CDR1 ENHRY, CDR2 SYGVKD. V was pared by 2 bases and J by 5 bases, with 8 bases of the junction left unmatched. The CDR3 is 15 residues long.

This clone has only a few counts. This sequence joins TRBV19 and TRBJ1-1; TRBD1 agrees at 12 bases. From germline, CDR1 is LNHDA and CDR2 SQIVND (reference sequence). V gave up 4 bases and J gave up 7 bases; unmatched junction bases: 7. The CDR3 extends over 15 amino acids. CDR3 bases: TGTGCCAGTAGTAACATCGGGACAGGGGGCTATGAAGCTTTCTTT. It translates to CASSNIGTGGYEAFF.

This chain links TRBV18 with TRBJ2-7; TRBD2 agrees at 8 bases. V was clipped by 5 bases and J by 5 bases; unmatched bases: 11. CDR3 length equals 15 residues. The germline gives CDR1 KGHSH, CDR2 LQKENI. In DNA form, the CDR3 reads TGTGCCAGCTCATTTCCGGGACTAGGTGATCACGAGCAGTACTTC. This codes for CASSFPGLGDHEQYF.

This chain uses TRBV18 with TRBJ2-7; 7 bases fit TRBD1. CDR3 length: 15 residues. J lost 2 bases, V lost 2 bases, and 6 bases had no gene match. Per germline, CDR1 KGHSH and CDR2 LQKENI. CDR3 coding DNA: TGTGCCAGCTCACCAACAGGGGATCCTGCCTACGAGCAGTACTTC. The encoded protein is CASSPTGDPAYEQYF.

This clone appeared a single time. V and J are TRBV2 and TRBJ2-1; 7 nucleotides align to TRBD2. Per germline, CDR1 SNHLY and CDR2 FYNNEI. V lost 11 bases to trimming and J lost 15 bases; unmatched junction nucleotides: 10. CDR3 length equals 10 residues. The CDR3 nucleotides are TGTGCCTGCGCGTTGGGACTATGGTTCTTC. This encodes CACALGLWFF.

The chain is built from TRBV4-3 and TRBJ2-1; 7 nucleotides match TRBD2. This CDR3 comprises 14 residues. V dropped 4 bases and J dropped 3; count of bases not matched to a gene: 3. Germline V gene lookup returns CDR1 LGHNA and CDR2 YSLEER. The CDR3 loop is CASSPGTNYNEQFF. The CDR3, as DNA: TGCGCCAGCAGCCCCGGGACTAACTACAATGAGCAGTTCTTC.

Notes on this clone: Sequence at one end of the junction differs from germline and may be a read error. Other DNA sequences from this sample encode an identical CDR3 as well. The J gene is TRBJ2-7, the V gene TRBV5-4; 8 bases match TRBD1. CDR1 is SGHNT, CDR2 YYREEE, per germline (reference sequence). The CDR3 is 14 amino acids. In DNA form, the CDR3 reads TGCGCCAGCAGCCACTCAGGGGGCAGTTACGAGCAGTACTTC. Its translation: CASSHSGGSYEQYF.

The V and J genes are TRBV5-6 and TRBJ1-3; D is unclear. The CDR3 loop spans 15 amino acids. With 0 bases removed from V and 0 bases from J, the gap between germline ends came to 7 bases. Germline CDR1 is SGHDT and CDR2 is YYEEEE. CDR3 nucleotides: TGTGCCAGCAGCTTGGCCCAGTTCTCTGGAAACACCATATATTTT. Protein product: CASSLAQFSGNTIYF.

This clone was counted between two and nine times. This sequence joins TRBV9 and TRBJ2-7; 11 bases align to TRBD1. Germline V gene data show CDR1 as SGDLS and CDR2 as YYNGEE. The J segment lost 4 bases and the V segment lost 0 bases, leaving 3 bases of the junction unmatched. This CDR3 spans 15 amino acids. The CDR3 sequence is CASSVGTGGGYEQYF. The CDR3 coding sequence is TGTGCCAGCAGCGTAGGGACAGGGGGCGGGTACGAGCAGTACTTC.

The V call is TRBV28, the J call TRBJ2-2, with a possible D match to TRBD2 (5 bases). Germline CDR1 MDHEN, CDR2 SYDVKM. CDR3 length equals 15 residues. V dropped 6 bases and J dropped 5 bases, with 16 bases sitting between them. The CDR3 loop reads CASSLSGVRTGELFF. CDR3 nucleotide sequence: TGTGCCAGCAGCCTGAGCGGAGTGAGGACCGGGGAGCTGTTTTTT. Drawing the rest from reference TRBV28 and TRBJ2-2, the complete variable domain is DVKVTQSSRYLVKRTGEKVFLECVQDMDHENMFWYRQDPGLGLRLIYFSYDVKMKEKGDIPEGYSVSREKKERFSLILESASTNQTSMYLCASSLSGVRTGELFFGEGSRLTVL.